This TCR beta chain was captured by sequencing in a study of patients and donors after allogeneic stem cell transplantation. TCRdb independently ran MiXCR on the RT-PCR reads; one entry per CDR3 protein. The table shows about 72,000 distinct CDR3 sequences, with about 30% occurring only once. Input material: blood, either unsorted or a sorted T cell fraction (not recorded which). The receptor's source is a human donor who was either an allogeneic HSCT recipient or a stem cell or donor lymphocyte infusion donor (not recorded which). It is not recorded whose cells these are; they may come from a transplant donor.

The CDR3, as DNA: TGTGCCATCAACACCCTCTCTGGGGCCAACGTCCTGACTTTC. Translating gives CAINTLSGANVLTF. This sequence joins TRBV10-3 and TRBJ2-6, with D hard to call. The germline gives CDR1 ENHRY, CDR2 SYGVKD. The V end lost 7 bases, the J end lost 0 bases, and 7 bases lay between the germline ends. This CDR3 has 14 residues.